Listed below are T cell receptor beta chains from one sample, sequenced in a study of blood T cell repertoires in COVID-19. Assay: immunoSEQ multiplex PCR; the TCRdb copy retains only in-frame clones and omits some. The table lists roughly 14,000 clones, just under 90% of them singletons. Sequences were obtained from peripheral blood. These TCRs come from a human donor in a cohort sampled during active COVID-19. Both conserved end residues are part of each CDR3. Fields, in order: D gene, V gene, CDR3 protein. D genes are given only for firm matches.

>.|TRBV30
CAWSRIREKLFF
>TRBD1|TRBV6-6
CASSPYTTGTGSYEQYF
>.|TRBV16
CASSPPGREQYF
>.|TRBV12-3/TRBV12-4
CASRGHLNEKLFF
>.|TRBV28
CAGRSLANYGYTF
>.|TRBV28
CASNIPTGNTEAFF
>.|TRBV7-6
CASSLSPGNEQFF
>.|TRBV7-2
CASTQDTNTDTQYF
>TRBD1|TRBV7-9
CASSLVGTGDQYSYEQYF
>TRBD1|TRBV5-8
CASNGISGGNTEAFF
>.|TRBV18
CASSPREDYEQYF
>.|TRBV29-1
CSVEDAVQAYEQYF